This record concerns one T cell receptor beta chain sequence. Method: immunoSEQ multiplex PCR; TCRdb's copy keeps in-frame clones and lacks some. The sample holds some 200,000 clones, approximately 83% seen once. The entry originates in a study of blood T cell repertoires in COVID-19. Study-wide background: Samples taken during acute and convalescent COVID-19 were collected in the United States, Italy and Spain.

Specimen: PBMCs or T cells enriched from blood (not recorded which). This TCR was recovered from a middle-aged woman with acute COVID-19.

The CDR3 bases are TGCGCCACCACCGGGACTAGTGAGACCCAGTACTTC. It is translated as CATTGTSETQYF. J is TRBJ2-5 and V is TRBV5-1, with TRBD2 identical over 8 bases. Trimming removed 9 bases from V and 5 bases from J; junction bases left unmatched: 6. The CDR3 is 12 amino acids. The germline gives CDR1 SGHRS, CDR2 YFSETQ.